This passage covers 29 T cell receptor beta chains from one sample sequenced in a study of T-cell reconstitution after alpha-beta-depleted transplantation in children. Molecular barcoding with unique molecular identifiers was used for the TCRbeta library. TCRdb called the PCR reads again in MiXCR, with one record for every CDR3 protein. The sample includes some 500,000 distinct CDR3 sequences, around 19% of them seen just once. The material sequenced was PBMCs from the stem cell graft donor, taken from the stem cell graft. These receptors originate from a human donor who donated a stem cell graft to a child with acute lymphoblastic leukemia.

This clonotype has only a few counts. V usage is TRBV3-1 and J usage is TRBJ1-1; 9 bases fit TRBD1. CDR3 length equals 15 residues. J lost 5 bases, V lost 3 bases, and 7 bases had no gene match. The germline V gene encodes CDR1 LGHDT and CDR2 YNNKEL (reference sequence). CDR3 region: CASSHIQGARTEAFF. The CDR3 DNA reads as TGTGCCAGCAGCCATATACAGGGGGCAAGGACTGAAGCTTTCTTT.

This clonotype appeared a few times. V gene TRBV29-1 combines with J gene TRBJ1-2, with D unclear. Trimming pared 7 bases from V and 4 bases from J, leaving 13 bases between. This CDR3 is built from 12 residues. Per germline, CDR1 SQVTM and CDR2 ANQGSEA. The CDR3 sequence: CSGYPLGYGYTF. The CDR3 DNA follows: TGCAGCGGGTATCCCCTGGGCTATGGCTACACCTTC.

J is TRBJ1-4 and V is TRBV7-9; possible D gene TRBD1, 5 bases. The V end was cut by 6 bases, the J end by 4 bases, with 15 bases between. CDR3 length equals 15 residues. CDR1 and CDR2 (germline): SEHNR, FQNEAQ (reference sequence). CDR3 sequence: CASRLPGPSNEKLFF. The CDR3 DNA is TGTGCCAGCAGGCTACCGGGACCGAGTAATGAAAAACTGTTTTTT.

This clonotype showed up many times. This chain connects TRBV2 to TRBJ2-5; 7 bases are a match to TRBD1. Germline values: CDR1 SNHLY, CDR2 FYNNEI. Trimming removed 4 bases from V and 2 bases from J; junction bases left unmatched: 1. The CDR3 totals 13 residues. The CDR3, as DNA: TGTGCCAGCAGTGGGACAGGACAAGAGACCCAGTACTTC. Residues: CASSGTGQETQYF.

The chain couples TRBV4-1 to TRBJ2-5, with D possibly TRBD1 on 6 matching bases. CDR3 length: 14 residues. Germline CDR1 MGHRA, CDR2 YSYEKL. V was shortened by 3 bases and J by 2 bases, with 10 bases between the two germline ends. The CDR3 DNA reads as TGCGCCAGCAGCCATTGGGGGCGTCAAGAGACCCAGTACTTC. Translated: CASSHWGRQETQYF.

The rearrangement links TRBV5-1 to TRBJ1-1, with D maybe TRBD1 (6 bases). This CDR3 spans 15 amino acids. Germline-derived CDR1 and CDR2 are SGHRS and YFSETQ. V shed 1 base and J shed 1 base, with 11 bases lying between them. The CDR3 nucleotides are TGCGCCAGCAGCTTGTCGGGGGCCCAGAACACTGAAGCTTTCTTT. It translates to CASSLSGAQNTEAFF. Using reference TRBV5-1 and TRBJ1-1 for the parts outside the CDR3, the full variable domain is KAGVTQTPRYLIKTRGQQVTLSCSPISGHRSVSWYQQTPGQGLQFLFEYFSETQRNKGNFPGRFSGRQFSNSRSEMNVSTLELGDSALYLCASSLSGAQNTEAFFGQGTRLTVV.

The chain combines TRBV5-1 with TRBJ1-1, with 7 bases identical to TRBD1. Looked up from germline, CDR1 is SGHRS and CDR2 is YFSETQ. The junction had 6 bases not matched to a gene; V was cut back by 2 bases and J by 5 bases. The CDR3 runs to 14 residues. This chain's CDR3 is CASSLQGSRTEAFF. CDR3 in DNA: TGCGCCAGCAGCTTACAGGGGTCGAGGACTGAAGCTTTCTTT. Looking up the rest from reference TRBV5-1 and TRBJ1-1 gives the full variable domain: KAGVTQTPRYLIKTRGQQVTLSCSPISGHRSVSWYQQTPGQGLQFLFEYFSETQRNKGNFPGRFSGRQFSNSRSEMNVSTLELGDSALYLCASSLQGSRTEAFFGQGTRLTVV.

The chain uses TRBV3-1 and TRBJ2-2, with no clear D. CDR1 and CDR2 from the germline V gene are LGHDT and YNNKEL (reference sequence). The V end lost 4 bases, the J end lost 0 bases, and 18 bases lay between the germline ends. The length of the CDR3 is 18 residues. As DNA, the CDR3 is TGTGCCAGCAGCCCCTCTGCGTTACGAGGCCCGAACACCGGGGAGCTGTTTTTT. Its translation is CASSPSALRGPNTGELFF.

This clonotype has a count of ten or more. V is TRBV5-1 and J is TRBJ1-3, with unresolved D. This CDR3 is 14 amino acids long. Germline values: CDR1 SGHRS, CDR2 YFSETQ. V was trimmed by 5 bases and J by 0 bases, leaving 9 bases between them. The CDR3 loop reads CASSFGSSGNTIYF. The CDR3 DNA reads TGCGCCAGCAGTTTCGGGAGCTCTGGAAACACCATATATTTT.

This clonotype showed up just a few times. The chain employs TRBV27 and TRBJ1-6, with 10 bases that match TRBD1. CDR1 and CDR2 (germline): MNHEY, SMNVEV (reference sequence). CDR3 size: 16 residues. The ends lost 7 bases at V and 8 bases at J; junction bases unmatched: 11. The CDR3 loop reads CASNTGTGASDSPLHF. CDR3 bases: TGTGCCAGCAACACCGGGACAGGGGCCTCGGATTCACCCCTCCACTTT.

This clonotype occurred a few times. The V and J genes are TRBV6-5 and TRBJ2-1; TRBD2 agrees at 9 bases. CDR3 length equals 15 residues. Germline assignment: CDR1 MNHEY and CDR2 SVGAGI. With 5 bases clipped from V and 3 bases from J, the junction kept 5 bases outside the gene matches. CDR3 DNA sequence: TGTGCCAGCAGTACTCTAGCGGGAAACTACAATGAGCAGTTCTTC. Protein: CASSTLAGNYNEQFF.

In its sample, this clonotype was seen a few times. This chain links TRBV5-1 with TRBJ2-1, with 8 bases aligning to TRBD2. The CDR3 is 14 amino acids. Trimming removed 4 bases from V and 6 bases from J; junction bases left unmatched: 6. Germline V lookup: CDR1 SGHRS, CDR2 YFSETQ. CDR3 DNA sequence: TGCGCCAGCAGCCCGAGCCTAGCGGGCAATGAGCAGTTCTTC. Residues: CASSPSLAGNEQFF. Based on the CDR3 plus reference TRBV5-1 and TRBJ2-1, the full variable domain is KAGVTQTPRYLIKTRGQQVTLSCSPISGHRSVSWYQQTPGQGLQFLFEYFSETQRNKGNFPGRFSGRQFSNSRSEMNVSTLELGDSALYLCASSPSLAGNEQFFGPGTRLTVL.

This clonotype showed up just a few times. The chain carries TRBV5-1 and TRBJ2-1, with D tentatively TRBD2 (5 bases). The CDR3 length is 14 residues. Trimming stripped 7 bases from V and 4 bases from J, with 15 bases between. Germline CDR1 reads SGHRS; CDR2 reads YFSETQ. The CDR3 coding sequence is TGCGCCAGCGCCCAACCCGGACTGTACAATGAGCAGTTCTTC. Translating gives CASAQPGLYNEQFF.

This clonotype was detected only a few times. The V call is TRBV4-2, the J call TRBJ1-1; weak D call: TRBD1 (5 bases). This CDR3 spans 22 amino acids. Germline V gives CDR1 LGHNA, CDR2 YNFKEQ. The V and J ends lost 5 bases and 1 base respectively, with 35 bases between them. CDR3 sequence: CASSGAPGAYQGLRGPNTEAFF. In DNA, the CDR3 is TGTGCCAGCAGCGGGGCTCCGGGAGCTTACCAGGGACTGCGGGGCCCGAACACTGAAGCTTTCTTT.

This clonotype was observed many times. The chain links TRBV5-4 to TRBJ2-3, with TRBD2 as a possible D gene (5 bases). Trimming took 4 bases from V and 6 from J, leaving 21 bases between them. Per the germline V gene, CDR1 is SGHNT and CDR2 is YYREEE (reference sequence). This CDR3 is 16 amino acids long. CDR3 sequence (DNA): TGTGCCAGCAGCACCTTACTAGTTTCAACGTCGGATACGCAGTATTTT. As protein: CASSTLLVSTSDTQYF.

This clonotype was recorded a few times. This chain links TRBV29-1 with TRBJ2-2, with 10 bases lining up with TRBD1. In germline, CDR1 is SQVTM, CDR2 ANQGSEA. V was clipped by 5 bases and J by 5 bases; unmatched bases: 8. The CDR3 covers 15 residues. DNA for the CDR3: TGCAGCGTTCTCCTAGGACAGGGGGTTACCGGGGAGCTGTTTTTT. Its translation is CSVLLGQGVTGELFF.

The chain employs TRBV4-1 and TRBJ2-3, with D possibly being TRBD1 or TRBD2 (5 bases each). Trimming stripped 4 bases from V and 4 bases from J, with 12 bases between. The germline gives CDR1 MGHRA, CDR2 YSYEKL. CDR3 length equals 14 residues. CDR3 region: CASSPVGVADTQYF. The CDR3 DNA reads TGCGCCAGCAGCCCCGTGGGGGTGGCAGATACGCAGTATTTT.

For the CDR3, the DNA is TGTGCCACCGCCGTCGGGAGTGGCACTGAAGCTTTCTTT. The encoded protein is CATAVGSGTEAFF. The chain is built from TRBV6-6 and TRBJ1-1; D is ambiguous. V shed 10 bases and J shed 4 bases, with 16 bases lying between them. This CDR3 has 13 residues. CDR1 MNHNY and CDR2 SVGAGI come from the germline V gene (reference sequence).

V and J are TRBV7-3 and TRBJ2-1, with 14 bases aligning to TRBD2. Per germline, CDR1 SGHTA and CDR2 FQGTGA. After removal of 5 bases from V and 9 bases from J, the junction contained 6 bases not matched to a gene. There are 15 residues in the CDR3. The CDR3 protein is CASSPGLAGEVEQFF. The CDR3 DNA reads as TGTGCCAGCAGCCCGGGACTAGCGGGAGAGGTTGAGCAGTTCTTC.

The chain carries TRBV6-2 or TRBV6-3 and TRBJ2-7; D may be TRBD2 (6 bases). The ends were cut back, 2 bases at V and 3 bases at J, with 11 bases in the middle. Per the germline V gene, CDR1 is MNHEY and CDR2 is SVGEGT. The CDR3 is 14 amino acids. The CDR3 DNA reads as TGTGCCAGCAGTTACGCCCTGGGAGGCTACGAGCAGTACTTC. Amino acid sequence: CASSYALGGYEQYF.

This clonotype has just a few counts. J is TRBJ1-4 and V is TRBV7-3; TRBD1 aligns across 8 bases. V was clipped by 4 bases and J by 10 bases; unmatched bases: 2. CDR3 length equals 12 residues. CDR1 is SGHTA and CDR2 is FQGTGA in the germline V gene. The CDR3 DNA sequence: TGTGCCAGCAGCTCAGGGGGCCGAAAACTGTTTTTT. Amino acids: CASSSGGRKLFF.

The rearrangement links TRBV4-1 to TRBJ1-3, with D perhaps TRBD1 (5 bases). CDR1 and CDR2 (germline): MGHRA, YSYEKL. The CDR3 consists of 17 residues. V dropped 2 bases and J dropped 4 bases, with 18 bases sitting between them. The CDR3 region has the DNA TGCGCCAGCAGCCAACCCGGGGCTACCCACCCGGGAAACACCATATATTTT. Amino acids: CASSQPGATHPGNTIYF.

CDR3 in amino acids: CASSLDIGGGELFF. Here the CDR3 DNA reads TGTGCCAGCAGCCTCGACATCGGGGGCGGGGAGCTGTTTTTT. The gene calls are TRBV27 and TRBJ2-2; weak D call: TRBD2 (6 bases). The CDR3 runs to 14 residues. Per the germline V gene, CDR1 is MNHEY and CDR2 is SMNVEV (reference sequence). Trimming took 6 bases from V and 7 from J, leaving 15 bases between them.

Turning to this clonotype: This sequence may be a read error, since a much larger clone differs from it by one base. The V call is TRBV5-6, the J call TRBJ1-1; a weak D match, TRBD1 (5 bases). Germline V gene sequence: CDR1 SGHDT, CDR2 YYEEEE. This CDR3 is 13 amino acids long. Trimming stripped 5 bases from V and 1 base from J, with 9 bases between. CDR3 DNA: TGTGCCAGCAGATTTGACAGGAACACTGAAGCTTTCTTT. Protein sequence: CASRFDRNTEAFF.

In its sample, this clonotype was seen a few times. This chain uses TRBV5-1 with TRBJ2-7; D remains unclear. This CDR3 is built from 13 residues. Trimming removed 4 bases at V and 4 bases at J, with 12 bases between. CDR1 is SGHRS, CDR2 YFSETQ, per germline. CDR3 residues: CASSPTPGYEQYF. The CDR3 nucleotides are TGCGCCAGCAGCCCCACTCCGGGTTACGAGCAGTACTTC.

This clonotype was counted between two and nine times. The chain carries TRBV27 and TRBJ2-7, with TRBD1 identical over 11 bases. This CDR3 is built from 15 residues. Germline loops: CDR1 MNHEY, CDR2 SMNVEV (reference sequence). The ends lost 7 bases at V and 3 bases at J; junction bases unmatched: 8. CDR3 in amino acids: CASIREDRGLYEQYF. Written as DNA, the CDR3 is TGTGCCAGCATAAGGGAGGACAGGGGGCTCTACGAGCAGTACTTC.

As for this clonotype: As the CDR3 is not closed by the conserved phenylalanine or tryptophan, this likely results from a read error. This chain joins TRBV10-3 and TRBJ1-1, with 7 bases matching TRBD1. Looked up from germline, CDR1 is ENHRY and CDR2 is SYGVKD. The CDR3 has 13 residues. Trimming at V came to 6 bases and at J to 0 bases, leaving 1 base not matched to a gene. The CDR3 spells CAIRGQLNTEAFL. The CDR3 DNA reads TGTGCCATCAGGGGACAGCTGAACACTGAAGCTTTCTTA.

V and J are TRBV20-1 and TRBJ2-3; TRBD2 agrees at 11 bases. This CDR3 contains 17 residues. CDR1 and CDR2 (germline): DFQATT, SNEGSKA (reference sequence). V shed 6 bases and J 5 bases; nucleotides not matched to a gene: 16. The CDR3 sequence is CSASRLAGRAGVDTQYF. The DNA of the CDR3 is TGCAGTGCCTCCCGACTAGCGGGAAGGGCTGGTGTAGATACGCAGTATTTT.

V and J are TRBV7-3 and TRBJ1-6; 7 nucleotides agree with TRBD1. Unmatched junction bases numbered 6, after V lost 3 bases and J lost 10 bases. The germline V gene encodes CDR1 SGHTA and CDR2 FQGTGA. The CDR3 runs 14 residues. CDR3 sequence: CASSFQGVGSPLHF. The CDR3 DNA sequence: TGTGCCAGCAGCTTCCAGGGGGTGGGGTCACCCCTCCACTTT.